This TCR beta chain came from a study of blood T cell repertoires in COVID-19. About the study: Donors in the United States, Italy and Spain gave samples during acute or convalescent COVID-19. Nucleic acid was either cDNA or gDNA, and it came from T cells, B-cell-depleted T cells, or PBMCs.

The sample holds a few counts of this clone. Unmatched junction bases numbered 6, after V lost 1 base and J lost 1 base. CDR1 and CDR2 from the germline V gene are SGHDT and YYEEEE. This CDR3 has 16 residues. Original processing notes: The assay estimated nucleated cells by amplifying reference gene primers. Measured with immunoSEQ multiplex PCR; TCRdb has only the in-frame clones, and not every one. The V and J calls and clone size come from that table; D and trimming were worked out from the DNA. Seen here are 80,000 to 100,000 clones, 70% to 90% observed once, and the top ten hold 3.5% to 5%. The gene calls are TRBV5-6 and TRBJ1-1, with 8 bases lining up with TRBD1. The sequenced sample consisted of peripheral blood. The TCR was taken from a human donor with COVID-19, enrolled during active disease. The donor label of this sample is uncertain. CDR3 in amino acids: CASSLMQGAGNTEAFF. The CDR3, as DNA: TGTGCCAGCAGCTTGATGCAGGGGGCGGGGAACACTGAAGCTTTCTTT.